The sequence of this TCR beta chain was determined in a study of blood T cell repertoires in COVID-19. For the study at large: Samples representing acute and convalescent COVID-19 were sourced from the United States, Italy and Spain. Sources were T cells, B-cell-depleted T cells, or PBMCs; the material itself was cDNA or gDNA.

Original processing methods: Estimation of nucleated cell counts relied on the amplification of reference gene primers. TCRdb keeps only in-frame clones here, not all; method: immunoSEQ multiplex PCR. V and J calls and clone size are those listed in that table; D and trimming were worked out from the DNA. This table has under 300,000 clones, around nine tenths appearing once. The CDR3 is made up of 15 amino acids. Germline loops: CDR1 KGHSH, CDR2 LQKENI. The ends were cut back, 2 bases at V and 4 bases at J, with 12 bases in the middle. Sequences were obtained from peripheral blood. The chain combines TRBV18 with TRBJ2-1, with D tentatively TRBD2 (6 bases). This TCR was recovered from a middle-aged woman who had recovered from COVID-19. This CDR3 reads CASSPASARYNEQFF. CDR3 nucleotides: TGTGCCAGCTCACCAGCTAGCGCACGTTACAATGAGCAGTTCTTC.